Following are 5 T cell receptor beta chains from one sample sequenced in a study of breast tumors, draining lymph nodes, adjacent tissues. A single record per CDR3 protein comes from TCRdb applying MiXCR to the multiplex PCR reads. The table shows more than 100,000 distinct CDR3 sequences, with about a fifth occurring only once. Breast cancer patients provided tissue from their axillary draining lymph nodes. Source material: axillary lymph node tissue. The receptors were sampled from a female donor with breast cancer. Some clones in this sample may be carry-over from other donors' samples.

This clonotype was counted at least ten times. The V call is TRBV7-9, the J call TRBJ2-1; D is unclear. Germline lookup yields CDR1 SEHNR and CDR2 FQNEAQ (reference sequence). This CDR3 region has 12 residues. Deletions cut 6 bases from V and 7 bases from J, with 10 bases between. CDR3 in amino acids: CASSNLVNEQFF. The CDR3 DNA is TGTGCCAGCAGTAATTTAGTAAATGAGCAGTTCTTC. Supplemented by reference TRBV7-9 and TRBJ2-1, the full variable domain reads DTGVSQNPRHKITKRGQNVTFRCDPISEHNRLYWYRQTLGQGPEFLTYFQNEAQLEKSRLLSDRFSAERPKGSFSTLEIQRTEQGDSAMYLCASSNLVNEQFFGPGTRLTVL.

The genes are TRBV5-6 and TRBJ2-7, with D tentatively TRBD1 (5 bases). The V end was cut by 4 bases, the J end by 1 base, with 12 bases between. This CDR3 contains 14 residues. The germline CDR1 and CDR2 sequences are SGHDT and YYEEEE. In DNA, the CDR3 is TGTGCCAGCAGCCAAGGGGCGAGGTCCTACGAGCAGTACTTC. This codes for CASSQGARSYEQYF.

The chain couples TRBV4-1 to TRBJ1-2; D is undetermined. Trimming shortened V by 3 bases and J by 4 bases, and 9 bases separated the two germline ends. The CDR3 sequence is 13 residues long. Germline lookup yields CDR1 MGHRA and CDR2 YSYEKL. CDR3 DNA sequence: TGCGCCAGCAGCCAGGCTACAGTCTATGGCTACACCTTC. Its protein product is CASSQATVYGYTF.

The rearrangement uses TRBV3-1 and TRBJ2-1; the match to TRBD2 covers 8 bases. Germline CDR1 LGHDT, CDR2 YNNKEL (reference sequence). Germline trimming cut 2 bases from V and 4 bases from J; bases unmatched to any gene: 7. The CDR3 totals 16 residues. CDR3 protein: CASSQIRASGYNEQFF. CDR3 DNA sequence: TGTGCCAGCAGCCAAATCCGGGCTAGCGGGTACAATGAGCAGTTCTTC.

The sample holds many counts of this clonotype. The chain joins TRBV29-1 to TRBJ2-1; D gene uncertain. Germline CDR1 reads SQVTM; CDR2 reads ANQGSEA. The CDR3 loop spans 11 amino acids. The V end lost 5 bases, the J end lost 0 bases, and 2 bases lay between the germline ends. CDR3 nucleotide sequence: TGCAGCGTTTCCTCCTACAATGAGCAGTTCTTC. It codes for CSVSSYNEQFF.